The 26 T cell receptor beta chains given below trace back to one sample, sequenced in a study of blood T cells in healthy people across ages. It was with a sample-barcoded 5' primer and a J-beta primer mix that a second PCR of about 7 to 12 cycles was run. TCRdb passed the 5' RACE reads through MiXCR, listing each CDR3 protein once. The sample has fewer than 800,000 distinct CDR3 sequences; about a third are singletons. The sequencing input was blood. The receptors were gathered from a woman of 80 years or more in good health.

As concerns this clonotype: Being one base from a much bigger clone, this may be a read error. This chain's CDR3 is CASRSPSGGITDTQYF. DNA of the CDR3: TGTGCCAGCAGATCACCGAGCGGGGGGATCACAGATACGCAGTATTTT. This rearrangement joins TRBV7-3 to TRBJ2-3; TRBD2 matches at 9 bases. The V segment lost 6 bases and the J segment 2 bases; nucleotides outside the gene matches: 9. This CDR3 has 16 amino acids. Germline values: CDR1 SGHTA, CDR2 FQGTGA.

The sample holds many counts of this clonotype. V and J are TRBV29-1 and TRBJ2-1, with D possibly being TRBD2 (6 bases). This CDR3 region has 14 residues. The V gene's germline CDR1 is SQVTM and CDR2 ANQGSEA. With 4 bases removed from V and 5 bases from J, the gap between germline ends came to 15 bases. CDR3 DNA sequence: TGCAGCGTTGGGAGCGCGGCGGGGAACAATGAGCAGTTCTTC. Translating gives CSVGSAAGNNEQFF.

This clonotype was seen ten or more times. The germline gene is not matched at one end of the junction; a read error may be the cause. CDR3 bases: TGCGCCAGCAGCTTGGGGGACAGGGGTGACCAGCCCCAGCATTTT. It translates to CASSLGDRGDQPQHF. The genes are TRBV12-3 or TRBV12-4 and TRBJ1-5, with TRBD1 matching 10 bases. The CDR3 extends over 15 amino acids.

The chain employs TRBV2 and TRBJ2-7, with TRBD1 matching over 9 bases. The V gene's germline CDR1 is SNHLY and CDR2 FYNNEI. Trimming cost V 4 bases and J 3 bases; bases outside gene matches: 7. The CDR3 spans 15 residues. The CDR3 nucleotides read TGTGCCAGCAGTGTAGACAGGGGGACGTTCTACGAGCAGTACTTC. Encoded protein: CASSVDRGTFYEQYF. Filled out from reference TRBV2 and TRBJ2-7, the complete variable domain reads EPEVTQTPSHQVTQMGQEVILRCVPISNHLYFYWYRQILGQKVEFLVSFYNNEISEKSEIFDDQFSVERPDGSNFTLKIRSTKLEDSAMYFCASSVDRGTFYEQYFGPGTRLTVT.

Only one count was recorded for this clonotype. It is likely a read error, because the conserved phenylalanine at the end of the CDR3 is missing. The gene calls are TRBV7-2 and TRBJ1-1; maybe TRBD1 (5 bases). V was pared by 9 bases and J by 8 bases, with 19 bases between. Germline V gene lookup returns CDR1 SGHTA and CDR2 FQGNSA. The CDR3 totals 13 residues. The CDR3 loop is CASLVGARAEAFC. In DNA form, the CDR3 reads TGTGCCAGTCTGGTCGGGGCCAGGGCGGAAGCTTTCTGT.

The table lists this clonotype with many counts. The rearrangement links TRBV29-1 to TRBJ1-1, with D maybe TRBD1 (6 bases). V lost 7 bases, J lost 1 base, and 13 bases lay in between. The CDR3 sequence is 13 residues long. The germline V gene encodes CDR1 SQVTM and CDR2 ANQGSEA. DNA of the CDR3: TGCAGCGACCTAACAGGGCGGAACACTGAAGCTTTCTTT. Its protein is CSDLTGRNTEAFF.

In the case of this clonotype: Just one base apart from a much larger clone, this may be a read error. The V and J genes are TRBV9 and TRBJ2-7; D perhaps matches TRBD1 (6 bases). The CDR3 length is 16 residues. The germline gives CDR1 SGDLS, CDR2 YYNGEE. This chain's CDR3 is CASSVGWDIAYYKQYF. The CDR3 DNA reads TGTGCCAGCAGCGTAGGGTGGGACATAGCTTACTACAAGCAGTACTTC.

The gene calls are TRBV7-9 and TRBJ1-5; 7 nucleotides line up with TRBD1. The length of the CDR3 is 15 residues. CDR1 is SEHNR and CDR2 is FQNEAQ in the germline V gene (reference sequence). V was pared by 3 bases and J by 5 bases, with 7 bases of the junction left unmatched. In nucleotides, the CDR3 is TGTGCCAGCAGCTTGGGTACAGGGGACTATCAGCCCCAGCATTTT. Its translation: CASSLGTGDYQPQHF. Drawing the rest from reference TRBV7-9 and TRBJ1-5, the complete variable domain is DTGVSQNPRHKITKRGQNVTFRCDPISEHNRLYWYRQTLGQGPEFLTYFQNEAQLEKSRLLSDRFSAERPKGSFSTLEIQRTEQGDSAMYLCASSLGTGDYQPQHFGDGTRLSIL.

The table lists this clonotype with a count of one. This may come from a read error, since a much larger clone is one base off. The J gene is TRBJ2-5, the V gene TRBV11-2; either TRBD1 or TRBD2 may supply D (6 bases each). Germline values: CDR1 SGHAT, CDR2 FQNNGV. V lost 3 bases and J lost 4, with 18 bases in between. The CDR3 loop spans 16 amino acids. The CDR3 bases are TGTGCCAGCAGCTTCGGAGGTGGGGGGCGGCGAGAGACCCAGTACTTC. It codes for CASSFGGGGRRETQYF.

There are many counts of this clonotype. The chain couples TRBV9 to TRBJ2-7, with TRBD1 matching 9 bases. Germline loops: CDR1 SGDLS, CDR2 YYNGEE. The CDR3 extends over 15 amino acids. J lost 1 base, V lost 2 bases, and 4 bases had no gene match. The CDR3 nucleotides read TGTGCCAGCAGCGTTGCCGGGACAGGGTCCTACGAGCAGTACTTC. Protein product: CASSVAGTGSYEQYF.

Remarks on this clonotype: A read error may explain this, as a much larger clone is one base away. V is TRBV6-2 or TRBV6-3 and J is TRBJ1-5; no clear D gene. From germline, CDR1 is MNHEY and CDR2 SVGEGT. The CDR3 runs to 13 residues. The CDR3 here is CASSYLEFQSQHF. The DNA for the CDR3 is TGTGCCAGCAGTTACCTGGAGTTTCAGTCCCAGCATTTT.

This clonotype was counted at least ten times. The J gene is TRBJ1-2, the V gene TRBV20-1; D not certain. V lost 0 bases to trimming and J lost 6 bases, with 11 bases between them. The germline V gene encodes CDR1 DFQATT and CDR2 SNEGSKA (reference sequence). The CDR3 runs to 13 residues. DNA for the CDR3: TGCAGTGCTAGAGATCTAACAGAGCATGGCTACACCTTC. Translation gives CSARDLTEHGYTF.

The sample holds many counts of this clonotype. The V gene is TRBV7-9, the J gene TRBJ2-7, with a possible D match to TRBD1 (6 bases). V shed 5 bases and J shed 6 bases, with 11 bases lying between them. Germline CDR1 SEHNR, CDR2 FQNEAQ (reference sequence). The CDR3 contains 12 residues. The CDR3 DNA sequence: TGTGCCAGCAGCAACAGGGCGCGCGAGCAGTACTTC. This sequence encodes CASSNRAREQYF.

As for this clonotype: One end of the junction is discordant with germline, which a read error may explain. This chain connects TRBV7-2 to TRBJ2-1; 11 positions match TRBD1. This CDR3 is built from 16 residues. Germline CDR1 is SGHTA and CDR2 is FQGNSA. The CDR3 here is CACLPFGTGGYNEQFF. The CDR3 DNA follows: TGCGCCTGCCTACCCTTCGGGACAGGGGGCTACAATGAGCAGTTCTTC.

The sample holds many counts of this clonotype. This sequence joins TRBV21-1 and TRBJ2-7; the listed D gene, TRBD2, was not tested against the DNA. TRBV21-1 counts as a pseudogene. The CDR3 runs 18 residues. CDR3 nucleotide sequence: TGTGCCAGCAGCAAAGGGCCCTTGTGGGAGCGGGGGTCCCACGAGCAGTACTTC. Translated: CASSKGPLWERGSHEQYF.

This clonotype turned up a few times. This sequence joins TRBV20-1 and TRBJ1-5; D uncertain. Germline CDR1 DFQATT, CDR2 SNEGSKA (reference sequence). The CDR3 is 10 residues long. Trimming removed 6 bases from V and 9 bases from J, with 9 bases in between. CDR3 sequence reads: CSAAGVPQHF. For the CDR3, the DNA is TGCAGTGCCGCTGGGGTGCCCCAGCATTTT.

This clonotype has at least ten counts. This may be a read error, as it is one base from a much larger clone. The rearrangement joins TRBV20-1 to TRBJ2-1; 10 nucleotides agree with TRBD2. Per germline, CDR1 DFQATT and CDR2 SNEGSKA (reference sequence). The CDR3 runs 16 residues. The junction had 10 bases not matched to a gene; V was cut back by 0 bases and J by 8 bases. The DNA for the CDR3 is TGCAGTGCTAGAGACCCTAGCGGGGGCATTGGCTATGAGCAGTTCTTC. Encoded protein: CSARDPSGGIGYEQFF.

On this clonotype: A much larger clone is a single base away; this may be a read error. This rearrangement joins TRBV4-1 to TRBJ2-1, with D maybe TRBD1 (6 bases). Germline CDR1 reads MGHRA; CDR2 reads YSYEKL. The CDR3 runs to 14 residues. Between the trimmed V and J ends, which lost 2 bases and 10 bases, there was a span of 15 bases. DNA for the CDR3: TGCGCCAGCAGCCAAACGGCAACAGGGTGGGAGCAGTTCTTC. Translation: CASSQTATGWEQFF.

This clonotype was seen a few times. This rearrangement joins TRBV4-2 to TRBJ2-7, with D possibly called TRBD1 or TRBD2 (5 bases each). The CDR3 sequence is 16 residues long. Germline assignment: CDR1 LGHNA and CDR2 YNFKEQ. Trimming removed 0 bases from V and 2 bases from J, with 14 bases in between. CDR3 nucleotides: TGTGCCAGCAGCCAAGATGGTATCCTGGGACCCTACGAGCAGTACTTC. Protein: CASSQDGILGPYEQYF.

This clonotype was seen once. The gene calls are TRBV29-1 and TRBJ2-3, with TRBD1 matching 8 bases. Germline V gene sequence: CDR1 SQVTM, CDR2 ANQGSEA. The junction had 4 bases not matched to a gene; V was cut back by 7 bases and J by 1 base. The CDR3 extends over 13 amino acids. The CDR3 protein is CSGAGQGTDTQYF. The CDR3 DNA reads TGCAGCGGCGCGGGACAGGGCACAGATACGCAGTATTTT.

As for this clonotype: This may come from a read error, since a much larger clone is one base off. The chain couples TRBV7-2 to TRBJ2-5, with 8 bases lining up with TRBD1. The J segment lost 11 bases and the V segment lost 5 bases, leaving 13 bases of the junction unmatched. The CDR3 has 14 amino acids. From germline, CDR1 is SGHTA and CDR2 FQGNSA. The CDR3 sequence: CASSPWTGNNEQYF. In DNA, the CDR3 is TGTGCCAGCAGCCCTTGGACAGGGAACAATGAGCAGTACTTC.

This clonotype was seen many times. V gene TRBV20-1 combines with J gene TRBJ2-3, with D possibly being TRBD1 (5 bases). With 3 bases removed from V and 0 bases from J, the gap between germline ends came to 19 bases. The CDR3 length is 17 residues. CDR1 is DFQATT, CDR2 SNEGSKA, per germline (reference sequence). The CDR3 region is CSASSGNPESSTDTQYF. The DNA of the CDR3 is TGCAGTGCTAGTTCAGGGAATCCCGAATCTAGCACAGATACGCAGTATTTT.

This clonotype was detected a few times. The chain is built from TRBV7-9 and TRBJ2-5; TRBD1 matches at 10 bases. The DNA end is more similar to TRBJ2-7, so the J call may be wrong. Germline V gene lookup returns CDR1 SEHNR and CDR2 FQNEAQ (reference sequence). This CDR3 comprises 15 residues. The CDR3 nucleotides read TGTGCCAGCAGCTCCGGTCCCGGGACAGGGGCCGAGCAGTACTTC. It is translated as CASSSGPGTGAEQYF.

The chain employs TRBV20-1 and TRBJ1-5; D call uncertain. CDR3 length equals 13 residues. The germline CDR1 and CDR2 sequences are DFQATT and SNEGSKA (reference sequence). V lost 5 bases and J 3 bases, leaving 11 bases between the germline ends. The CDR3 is CSAPSTLNQPQHF. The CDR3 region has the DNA TGCAGTGCTCCCTCAACGCTCAATCAGCCCCAGCATTTT.

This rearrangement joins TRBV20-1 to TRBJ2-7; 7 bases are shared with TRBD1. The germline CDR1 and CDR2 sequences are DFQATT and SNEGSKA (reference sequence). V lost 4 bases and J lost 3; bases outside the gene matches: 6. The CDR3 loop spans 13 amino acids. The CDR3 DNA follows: TGCAGTGCTACCCGGGACAGATTCTACGAGCAGTACTTC. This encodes CSATRDRFYEQYF.

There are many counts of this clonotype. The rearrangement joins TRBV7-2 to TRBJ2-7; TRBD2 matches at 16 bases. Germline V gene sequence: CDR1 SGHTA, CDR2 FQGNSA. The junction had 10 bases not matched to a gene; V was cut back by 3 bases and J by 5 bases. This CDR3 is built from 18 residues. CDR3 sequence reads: CASSFKPGLAGGYHEQYF. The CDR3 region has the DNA TGTGCCAGCAGCTTTAAACCGGGACTAGCGGGGGGGTACCACGAGCAGTACTTC.